Sequencing of this TCR beta chain was carried out in a study of blood T cell repertoires in COVID-19. Whole-study context: Nucleic acid was either cDNA or gDNA, and it came from T cells, B-cell-depleted T cells, or PBMCs.

Assay: immunoSEQ multiplex PCR; the TCRdb copy retains only in-frame clones and omits some. The sample has some 68,000 clones, 90% seen once; the top ten hold approximately 0.49%. The V and J ends lost 4 bases and 7 bases, in that order; junction bases with no gene match: 5. In germline, CDR1 is SEHNR, CDR2 FQNEAQ (reference sequence). There are 14 residues in the CDR3. The TCR comes from a man aged 45-60 years with COVID-19, enrolled during active disease. Sample: peripheral blood. The rearrangement joins TRBV7-9 to TRBJ1-2; 11 nucleotides line up with TRBD1. CDR3 DNA sequence: TGTGCCAGCAGCTGGGACAGGGGGATGGGTGGCTACACCTTC. Its protein product is CASSWDRGMGGYTF.